Sequencing of this TCR beta chain was carried out in a study of cytomegalovirus exposure and HLA in healthy donors. PCR primers comprised 60 Vbeta and 13 Jbeta primers. The method was immunoSEQ multiplex PCR; TCRdb's version includes in-frame clones alone and lacks a portion of them. The table records around 58,000 clones, 55% to 75% of them present only once. CDR3 length: 15 amino acids. Germline CDR1 KGHSH, CDR2 LQKENI. Between the trimmed V and J ends, which lost 1 base and 0 bases, there was a span of 6 bases. The donors (healthy individuals) were bone marrow donors. This clone showed up just once.

The chain recombines TRBV18 with TRBJ1-4; perhaps TRBD1 as D (6 bases). Material for sequencing was PBMCs. The sequence was collected from a man between 35 and 55 years old in good health and CMV-seropositive. This chain's CDR3 is CASSPQGATNEKLFF. The DNA for the CDR3 is TGTGCCAGCTCACCACAGGGGGCAACTAATGAAAAACTGTTTTTT.